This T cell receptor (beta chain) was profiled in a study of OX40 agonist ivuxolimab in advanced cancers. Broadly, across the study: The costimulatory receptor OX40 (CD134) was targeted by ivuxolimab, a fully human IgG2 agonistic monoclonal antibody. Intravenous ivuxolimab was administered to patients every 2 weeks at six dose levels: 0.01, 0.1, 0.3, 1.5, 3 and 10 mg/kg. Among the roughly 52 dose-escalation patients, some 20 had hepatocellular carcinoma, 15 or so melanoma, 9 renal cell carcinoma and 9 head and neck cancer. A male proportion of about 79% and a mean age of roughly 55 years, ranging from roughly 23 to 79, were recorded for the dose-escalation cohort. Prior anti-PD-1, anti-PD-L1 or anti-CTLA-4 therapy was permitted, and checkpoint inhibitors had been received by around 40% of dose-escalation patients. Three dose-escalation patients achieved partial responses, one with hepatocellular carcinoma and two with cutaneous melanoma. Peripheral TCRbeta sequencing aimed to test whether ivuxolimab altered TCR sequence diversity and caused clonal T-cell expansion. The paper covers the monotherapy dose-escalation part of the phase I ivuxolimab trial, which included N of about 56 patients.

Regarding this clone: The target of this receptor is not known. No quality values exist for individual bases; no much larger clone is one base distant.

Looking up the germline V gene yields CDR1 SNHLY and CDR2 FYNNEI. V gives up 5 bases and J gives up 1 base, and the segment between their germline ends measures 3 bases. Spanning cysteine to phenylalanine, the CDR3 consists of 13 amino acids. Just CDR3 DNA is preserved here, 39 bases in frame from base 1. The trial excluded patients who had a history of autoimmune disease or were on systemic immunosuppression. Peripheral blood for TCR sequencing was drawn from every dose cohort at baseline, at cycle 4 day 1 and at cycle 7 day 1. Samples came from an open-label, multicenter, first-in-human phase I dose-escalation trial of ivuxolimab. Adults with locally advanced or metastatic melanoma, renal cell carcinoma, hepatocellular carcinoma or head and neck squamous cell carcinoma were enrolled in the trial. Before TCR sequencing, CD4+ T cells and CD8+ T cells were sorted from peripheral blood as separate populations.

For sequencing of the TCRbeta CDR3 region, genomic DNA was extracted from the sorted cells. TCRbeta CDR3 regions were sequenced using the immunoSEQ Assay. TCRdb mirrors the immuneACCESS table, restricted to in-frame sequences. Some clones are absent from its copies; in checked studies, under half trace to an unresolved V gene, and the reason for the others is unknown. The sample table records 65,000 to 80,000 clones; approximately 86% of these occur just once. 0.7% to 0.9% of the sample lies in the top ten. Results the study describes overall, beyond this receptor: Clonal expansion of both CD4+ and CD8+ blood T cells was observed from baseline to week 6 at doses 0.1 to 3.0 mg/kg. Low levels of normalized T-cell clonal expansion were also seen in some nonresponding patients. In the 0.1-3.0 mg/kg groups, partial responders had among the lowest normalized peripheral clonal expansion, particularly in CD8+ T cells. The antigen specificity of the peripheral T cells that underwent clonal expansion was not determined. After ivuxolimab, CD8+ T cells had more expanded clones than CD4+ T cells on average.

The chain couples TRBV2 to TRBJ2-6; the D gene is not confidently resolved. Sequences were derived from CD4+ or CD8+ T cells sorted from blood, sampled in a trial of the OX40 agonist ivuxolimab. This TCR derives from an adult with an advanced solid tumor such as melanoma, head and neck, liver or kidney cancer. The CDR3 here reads CASSLSGANVLTF. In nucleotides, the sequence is TGTGCCAGCAGTCTTTCTGGGGCCAACGTCCTGACTTTC.